Listed below are T cell receptor beta chains from one sample, sequenced in a study of T cell responses to AZD1222 COVID-19 vaccine. TCRdb's table, derived via immunoSEQ multiplex PCR, lists solely in-frame clones and lacks some. The data hold around 150,000 clones, with less than 95% observed a single time. The source was peripheral blood, collected on day 0 of AZD1222 vaccination. The receptors originated from an adult in good health. The CDR3 runs from the conserved cysteine through the conserved F or W. D genes are given only for firm matches.

v_call,d_call,j_call,cdr3_aa,cdr3_nt
TRBV7-9,.,TRBJ2-2,CASSLLGEGNTGELFF,TGTGCCAGCAGCTTATTGGGGGAAGGTAACACCGGGGAGCTGTTTTTT
TRBV13,.,TRBJ1-1,CASSFPKTEAFF,TGTGCCAGCAGCTTTCCGAAGACTGAAGCTTTCTTT
TRBV28,TRBD1,TRBJ1-3,CASRPGTGGWYTIYF,TGTGCCAGCAGACCTGGGACAGGGGGTTGGTACACCATATATTTT
TRBV4-1,.,TRBJ2-7,CASSQDTGDGYEQYF,TGCGCCAGCAGCCAAGACACCGGGGATGGCTACGAGCAGTACTTC
TRBV9,TRBD1,TRBJ1-2,CASSGIYRGYGYTF,TGTGCCAGCAGCGGGATATACAGGGGCTATGGCTACACCTTC
TRBV5-4,.,TRBJ2-3,CASSLDGGRTDTQYF,TGTGCCAGCAGCTTGGACGGCGGCCGCACAGATACGCAGTATTTT
TRBV10-3,.,TRBJ1-2,CAIMGDGYTF,TGTGCCATCATGGGGGATGGCTACACCTTC
TRBV18,TRBD1,TRBJ1-2,CASSPGTGGNYGYTF,TGTGCCAGCTCACCAGGGACAGGGGGGAACTATGGCTACACCTTC
TRBV29-1,TRBD1,TRBJ2-7,CSVGQGSYEQYF,TGCAGCGTGGGACAGGGCTCCTACGAGCAGTACTTC
TRBV27,TRBD1,TRBJ1-6,CASSLRTGGDNSPLHF,TGTGCCAGCAGTCTCCGGACAGGGGGCGATAATTCACCCCTCCACTTT
TRBV28,TRBD1,TRBJ2-3,CASRSRGRRADTQYF,TGTGCCAGCAGATCCAGGGGGCGGAGGGCAGATACGCAGTATTTT
TRBV10-3,TRBD2,TRBJ2-1,CAIRSSGGDSYNEQFF,TGTGCCATCAGATCTAGCGGGGGTGATTCCTACAATGAGCAGTTCTTC
TRBV28,.,TRBJ2-3,CASSTLVATGLWGTDTQYF,TGTGCCAGCAGTACTTTAGTGGCGACGGGCTTGTGGGGCACAGATACGCAGTATTTT
TRBV2,TRBD1,TRBJ1-2,CASGGTGVMHGYTF,TGTGCCAGCGGTGGTACAGGGGTTATGCATGGCTACACCTTC
TRBV30,TRBD1,TRBJ2-1,CALGQGASNEQFF,TGTGCCCTCGGACAGGGGGCGTCCAATGAGCAGTTCTTC
TRBV2,.,TRBJ1-2,CASRTGTDYGYTF,TGTGCCAGCAGAACCGGGACGGACTATGGCTACACCTTC
TRBV28,.,TRBJ1-4,CANTSRGAFNEKLFF,TGTGCCAACACCTCGCGGGGGGCTTTTAATGAAAAACTGTTTTTT
TRBV27,TRBD1,TRBJ1-6,CASSLRGRTGRMLNSPLHF,TGTGCCAGCAGTTTACGAGGTCGGACAGGGAGGATGTTAAATTCACCCCTCCACTTT
TRBV4-3,.,TRBJ1-2,CASSQETGTYYGYTF,TGCGCCAGCAGCCAAGAAACAGGGACTTACTATGGCTACACCTTC
TRBV2,.,TRBJ1-1,CASSGAGNVGTEAFF,TGTGCCAGCAGTGGGGCAGGGAACGTGGGCACTGAAGCTTTCTTT
TRBV11-2,.,TRBJ2-1,CASRSLKEGYYNEQFF,TGTGCCAGCAGAAGTCTAAAAGAGGGGTACTACAATGAGCAGTTCTTC
TRBV5-1,.,TRBJ1-1,CASSPSGGLNTEAFF,TGCGCCAGCAGCCCCTCCGGCGGCCTCAACACTGAAGCTTTCTTT
TRBV5-4,.,TRBJ1-6,CASSFGIHSYNSPLHF,TGTGCCAGCAGCTTCGGGATTCACTCCTATAATTCACCCCTCCACTTT
TRBV6-1,TRBD1,TRBJ2-6,CASSLTGTGANVLTF,TGTGCCAGCAGTTTGACAGGGACTGGGGCCAACGTCCTGACTTTC
TRBV5-6,TRBD1,TRBJ1-1,CASSLDSGTVSSNTEAFF,TGTGCCAGCAGCTTGGATTCAGGGACAGTGTCCTCGAACACTGAAGCTTTCTTT
TRBV10-3,TRBD1,TRBJ2-7,CAISRQGAIYEQYF,TGTGCCATCAGTCGACAGGGGGCCATCTACGAGCAGTACTTC
TRBV6-5,TRBD1,TRBJ2-4,CASSHADRGGNIQYF,TGTGCCAGCAGTCACGCCGACAGGGGAGGAAACATTCAGTACTTC
TRBV19,TRBD1,TRBJ1-2,CASSIATGVEYGYTF,TGTGCCAGTAGTATAGCGACAGGGGTGGAGTATGGCTACACCTTC
TRBV13,.,TRBJ2-1,CASSPRWGDEQFF,TGTGCCAGCAGCCCCCGCTGGGGCGATGAGCAGTTCTTC
TRBV14,TRBD2,TRBJ2-7,CASSQDRGTSGTYEQYF,TGTGCCAGCAGCCAAGATAGGGGGACTAGCGGAACCTACGAGCAGTACTTC
TRBV30,.,TRBJ2-7,CAWSVGTSYEQYF,TGTGCCTGGAGCGTCGGGACTTCCTACGAGCAGTACTTC
TRBV5-6,.,TRBJ1-5,CASSFGGASPGAQPQHF,TGTGCCAGCAGCTTTGGGGGGGCGTCCCCCGGGGCCCAGCCCCAGCATTTT
TRBV5-8,TRBD1,TRBJ1-4,CASSLGDRDGGEKLFF,TGTGCCAGCAGCCTCGGAGACAGGGACGGTGGTGAAAAACTGTTTTTT
TRBV9,.,TRBJ1-2,CASSASRVPLYGYTF,TGTGCCAGCAGCGCCTCCCGGGTTCCCCTATATGGCTACACCTTC
TRBV15,.,TRBJ1-6,CATSRGGPPRDNSPLHF,TGTGCCACCAGCAGGGGGGGGCCACCCAGAGATAATTCACCCCTCCACTTT
TRBV7-2,TRBD1,TRBJ1-1,CASSLGQVNTEAFF,TGTGCCAGCAGCTTGGGACAGGTAAACACTGAAGCTTTCTTT
TRBV3-1/TRBV3-2,TRBD1,TRBJ1-1,CASSQEARGTAFF,TGTGCCAGCAGCCAAGAGGCCAGGGGGACTGCTTTCTTT